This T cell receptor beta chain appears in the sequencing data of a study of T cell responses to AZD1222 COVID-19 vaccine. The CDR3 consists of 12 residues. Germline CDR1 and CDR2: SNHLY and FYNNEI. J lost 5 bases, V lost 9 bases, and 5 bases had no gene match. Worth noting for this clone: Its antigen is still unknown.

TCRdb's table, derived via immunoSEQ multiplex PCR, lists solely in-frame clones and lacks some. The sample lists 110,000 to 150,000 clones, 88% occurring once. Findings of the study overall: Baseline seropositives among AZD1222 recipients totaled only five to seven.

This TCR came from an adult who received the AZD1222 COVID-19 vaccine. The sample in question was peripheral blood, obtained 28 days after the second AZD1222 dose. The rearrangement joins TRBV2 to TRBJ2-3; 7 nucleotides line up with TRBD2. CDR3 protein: CASRLAGDTQYF. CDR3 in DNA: TGTGCCAGTAGACTAGCAGGAGATACGCAGTATTTT.